Each of the 32 T cell receptor beta chains below was sequenced from the same sample in a study of PD-L1 blockade in urothelial cancer. Stated time point: pretreatment peripheral blood. The protocol was immunoSEQ multiplex PCR, while the TCRdb copy is restricted to in-frame clones and leaves out a portion. In the table there are 40,000 to 55,000 clones, 88% of which are singletons. Sample: PBMCs, taken around atezolizumab (anti-PD-L1) treatment. The origin of the receptors is a donor aged 40 or older with urothelial cancer.

The V call is TRBV15, the J call TRBJ1-5, with D unresolved. The V end lost 1 base, the J end lost 3 bases, and 7 bases lay between the germline ends. CDR3 length equals 14 residues. Germline V gene sequence: CDR1 LNHNV, CDR2 YYDKDF (reference sequence). The CDR3 loop reads CATSRVQVNQPQHF. The CDR3 DNA follows: TGTGCCACCAGCAGAGTTCAGGTCAATCAGCCCCAGCATTTT.

The chain combines TRBV27 with TRBJ2-1, with 9 bases lining up with TRBD2. V gave up 6 bases and J gave up 4 bases; unmatched junction bases: 7. The CDR3 covers 15 residues. The germline V gene encodes CDR1 MNHEY and CDR2 SMNVEV (reference sequence). The CDR3 loop is CASSHGLATYNEQFF. DNA of the CDR3: TGTGCCAGCAGCCACGGACTAGCGACGTACAATGAGCAGTTCTTC.

The chain joins TRBV18 to TRBJ2-7, with no clear D. V was shortened by 3 bases and J by 7 bases, with 10 bases between the two germline ends. The CDR3 spans 12 residues. Germline CDR1 is KGHSH and CDR2 is LQKENI. DNA of the CDR3: TGTGCCAGCTCACCCGCCGATCGGGAGCAGTACTTC. This codes for CASSPADREQYF.

J is TRBJ2-7 and V is TRBV27; 8 nucleotides align to TRBD2. V lost 5 bases to trimming and J lost 3 bases; unmatched junction nucleotides: 6. Germline V lookup: CDR1 MNHEY, CDR2 SMNVEV (reference sequence). The CDR3 contains 14 residues. The CDR3 region has the DNA TGTGCCAGCAGTCACCCCGGGACTAGCTACGAGCAGTACTTC. Translation: CASSHPGTSYEQYF.

V gene TRBV2 combines with J gene TRBJ1-2; 8 bases match TRBD1. The trim removed 5 bases at V and 6 bases at J, leaving 5 bases unmatched. This CDR3 comprises 13 residues. CDR1 and CDR2 from the germline V gene are SNHLY and FYNNEI. The CDR3 DNA sequence: TGTGCCAGCAGTCCGGGACAGGTGGATGGCTACACCTTC. Residues: CASSPGQVDGYTF.

The chain has TRBV4-2 and TRBJ2-1; no clear D. The CDR3 contains 16 residues. Trimming removed 0 bases at V and 4 bases at J, with 13 bases between. Germline V gene lookup returns CDR1 LGHNA and CDR2 YNFKEQ. The CDR3 loop is CASSQEPLAGYNEQFF. Here the CDR3 DNA reads TGTGCCAGCAGCCAAGAGCCCCTCGCCGGGTACAATGAGCAGTTCTTC.

The gene calls are TRBV7-9 and TRBJ2-1; 9 bases line up with TRBD2. Germline V lookup: CDR1 SEHNR, CDR2 FQNEAQ (reference sequence). V lost 5 bases and J lost 3; bases outside the gene matches: 11. This CDR3 contains 17 residues. CDR3 sequence: CASSETREGRYYNEQFF. The CDR3 nucleotides read TGTGCCAGCAGCGAGACGCGGGAGGGCCGTTACTACAATGAGCAGTTCTTC.

The chain employs TRBV18 and TRBJ2-4; 7 positions agree with TRBD1. J gave up 0 bases and V 1 base, and 3 bases lay outside the gene matches. Germline V CDR1 and CDR2: KGHSH, LQKENI. The CDR3 runs to 16 residues. DNA for the CDR3: TGTGCCAGCTCACCACTGGGACAGCAAGCCAAAAACATTCAGTACTTC. This translates into CASSPLGQQAKNIQYF. The full variable domain, in which reference TRBV18 and TRBJ2-4 provide the parts outside the CDR3, is NAGVMQNPRHLVRRRGQEARLRCSPMKGHSHVYWYRQLPEEGLKFMVYLQKENIIDESGMPKERFSAEFPKEGPSILRIQQVVRGDSAAYFCASSPLGQQAKNIQYFGAGTRLSVL.

This sequence joins TRBV18 and TRBJ2-1; 10 bases line up with TRBD2. The CDR3 is 16 amino acids. Germline lookup yields CDR1 KGHSH and CDR2 LQKENI. Trimming at V came to 5 bases and at J to 8 bases, leaving 12 bases not matched to a gene. In DNA form, the CDR3 reads TGTGCCAGCTCAGCAGGGGTGGGACTAGCGAGCCATGAGCAGTTCTTC. Translating it yields CASSAGVGLASHEQFF.

Notes on this clone: Within the sample, other DNA sequences also encode this same CDR3. This chain's CDR3 is CASTPGQGGQPQHF. CDR3 DNA: TGTGCCAGCACCCCGGGACAGGGAGGACAGCCCCAGCATTTT. V usage is TRBV6-6 and J usage is TRBJ1-5, with 9 bases lining up with TRBD1. Germline lookup yields CDR1 MNHNY and CDR2 SVGAGI (reference sequence). The CDR3 length is 14 residues. V lost 7 bases to trimming and J lost 7 bases; unmatched junction nucleotides: 8.

The chain carries TRBV9 and TRBJ2-1, with TRBD1 as a possible D gene (6 bases). The V gene lost 4 bases and the J gene lost 2 bases, with 10 bases spanning the gap. Looked up from germline, CDR1 is SGDLS and CDR2 is YYNGEE. The CDR3 spans 14 residues. CDR3 sequence: CASSSRQAYNEQFF. CDR3 DNA sequence: TGTGCCAGCAGCAGCCGACAGGCCTACAATGAGCAGTTCTTC.

The chain is built from TRBV7-2 and TRBJ2-7; 7 positions agree with TRBD2. The V gene end was trimmed by 1 base and the J gene end by 7 bases; junction bases not matched to a gene: 13. The germline CDR1 and CDR2 sequences are SGHTA and FQGNSA. The CDR3 is 16 residues long. The CDR3 DNA is TGTGCCAGCAGCTTAGGGGGGGGGACGCCCCGCGGGGAGCAGTACTTC. This gives the protein CASSLGGGTPRGEQYF.

This clone was detected only a few times. This sequence joins TRBV13 and TRBJ2-7, with 11 bases fitting TRBD2. The CDR3 sequence is 14 residues long. Germline lookup yields CDR1 PRHDT and CDR2 FYEKMQ (reference sequence). The V gene end was trimmed by 5 bases and the J gene end by 3 bases; junction bases not matched to a gene: 3. CDR3 DNA sequence: TGTGCCAGCAGCATGGGGACTAGCGGCTACGAGCAGTACTTC. Its translation is CASSMGTSGYEQYF.

The rearrangement joins TRBV5-1 to TRBJ2-1, with 10 nucleotides matching TRBD2. CDR3 length: 17 amino acids. The V segment lost 1 base and the J segment 2 bases; nucleotides outside the gene matches: 6. Germline assignment: CDR1 SGHRS and CDR2 YFSETQ. The CDR3 sequence is CASSLFGGTSAYNEQFF. DNA for the CDR3: TGCGCCAGCAGCTTGTTTGGAGGGACTAGCGCCTACAATGAGCAGTTCTTC.

This chain connects TRBV15 to TRBJ1-1; 9 positions match TRBD1. CDR1 LNHNV and CDR2 YYDKDF come from the germline V gene (reference sequence). CDR3 size: 17 residues. With V trimmed by 0 bases and J by 5 bases, 10 bases remained unmatched. DNA of the CDR3: TGTGCCACCAGCAGAGAGCGGGGGACAGGGCGGGGAACTGAAGCTTTCTTT. Protein: CATSRERGTGRGTEAFF.

V and J are TRBV7-9 and TRBJ2-2, with 7 bases matching TRBD1. Germline CDR1 reads SEHNR; CDR2 reads FQNEAQ (reference sequence). This CDR3 has 14 residues. Trimming removed 5 bases from V and 10 bases from J; junction bases left unmatched: 10. The CDR3, as DNA: TGTGCCAGCAGCCGACAGGGTGTTGACGAGGAGCTGTTTTTT. This translates into CASSRQGVDEELFF.

The genes are TRBV6-6 and TRBJ1-1, with 7 nucleotides matching TRBD1. The V gene end was trimmed by 6 bases and the J gene end by 1 base; junction bases not matched to a gene: 8. This CDR3 has 15 residues. The germline CDR1 and CDR2 sequences are MNHNY and SVGAGI (reference sequence). The CDR3 loop reads CASSFQGEGNTEAFF. The DNA for the CDR3 is TGTGCCAGCAGCTTTCAGGGGGAAGGGAACACTGAAGCTTTCTTT.

The rearrangement links TRBV28 to TRBJ2-6; possibly TRBD1 for D (5 bases). CDR1 MDHEN and CDR2 SYDVKM come from the germline V gene. V gave up 3 bases and J gave up 0 bases, with 12 bases separating them. The CDR3 is 17 residues long. Written as DNA, the CDR3 is TGTGCCAGCAGTTTGGTGGTGGGGCCCTCTGGGGCCAACGTCCTGACTTTC. Translation: CASSLVVGPSGANVLTF.

The chain links TRBV5-6 to TRBJ2-3, with a possible D match to TRBD2 (6 bases). CDR1 and CDR2 (germline): SGHDT, YYEEEE. The CDR3 runs 13 residues. V was pared by 7 bases and J by 3 bases, with 12 bases between. The CDR3 nucleotides read TGTGCCAGCGGGAGGCCCGAAACAGATACGCAGTATTTT. Amino acid sequence: CASGRPETDTQYF.

This sequence joins TRBV28 and TRBJ1-1; D ambiguous. This CDR3 comprises 14 residues. Deletions cut 6 bases from V and 5 bases from J, with 16 bases between. The germline CDR1 and CDR2 sequences are MDHEN and SYDVKM. CDR3 DNA: TGTGCCAGCAGCCCCCGCAAGCGGGGTACTGAAGCTTTCTTT. This gives the protein CASSPRKRGTEAFF.

CDR3 bases: TGTGCCAGCAGCAATAGCGGACCACCCTACGAGCAGTACTTC. As protein: CASSNSGPPYEQYF. The chain links TRBV7-2 to TRBJ2-7; tentative D call: TRBD2 (6 bases). V was clipped by 5 bases and J by 2 bases, with 13 bases between them. Germline-derived CDR1 and CDR2 are SGHTA and FQGNSA. The CDR3 loop spans 14 amino acids.

This clone was counted a few times. This chain's CDR3 is CASSVDSLNTEAFF. The CDR3 DNA reads as TGCGCCAGCAGCGTGGACAGCCTGAACACTGAAGCTTTCTTT. This chain connects TRBV5-1 to TRBJ1-1; TRBD1 might be the D (6 bases). V dropped 4 bases and J dropped 0 bases, with 10 bases sitting between them. The CDR3 sequence is 14 residues long. The V gene's germline CDR1 is SGHRS and CDR2 YFSETQ.

The chain has TRBV28 and TRBJ2-7; 10 nucleotides align to TRBD2. Trimming removed 5 bases from V and 3 bases from J; junction bases left unmatched: 7. CDR3 length equals 15 residues. Germline CDR1 is MDHEN and CDR2 is SYDVKM. The CDR3, as DNA: TGTGCCAGCAGTCCGCCTAGCGGGAGCGGCTACGAGCAGTACTTC. Residues: CASSPPSGSGYEQYF.

V usage is TRBV4-3 and J usage is TRBJ2-2, with 9 bases aligning to TRBD1. This CDR3 contains 15 residues. Germline V gene lookup returns CDR1 LGHNA and CDR2 YSLEER. V dropped 4 bases and J dropped 1; count of bases not matched to a gene: 1. CDR3 in amino acids: CASSLGQGNTGELFF. For the CDR3, the DNA is TGCGCCAGCAGCCTGGGACAGGGGAACACCGGGGAGCTGTTTTTT.

The chain combines TRBV19 with TRBJ2-7; D is uncertain. With 2 bases removed from V and 2 bases from J, the gap between germline ends came to 13 bases. The CDR3 has 15 residues. Looked up from germline, CDR1 is LNHDA and CDR2 is SQIVND (reference sequence). The CDR3 sequence is CASSIMGSVAYEQYF. As DNA, the CDR3 is TGTGCCAGTAGTATAATGGGCTCTGTGGCCTACGAGCAGTACTTC.

The V call is TRBV27, the J call TRBJ2-2; 12 bases are shared with TRBD2. V dropped 3 bases and J dropped 4; count of bases not matched to a gene: 3. The CDR3 contains 16 residues. Germline V CDR1 and CDR2: MNHEY, SMNVEV (reference sequence). The CDR3 DNA reads TGTGCCAGCAGTTTTGGGGGACTAGCGGGCACCGGGGAGCTGTTTTTT. Encoded protein: CASSFGGLAGTGELFF.

The genes are TRBV19 and TRBJ1-2, with TRBD1 as a possible D gene (6 bases). The CDR3 is 13 amino acids. The germline CDR1 and CDR2 sequences are LNHDA and SQIVND (reference sequence). Trimming took off 6 bases at V and 2 bases at J, with 10 bases between the two ends. This CDR3 is CASSTTGNYGYTF. The CDR3 region has the DNA TGTGCCAGTAGCACCACAGGGAACTATGGCTACACCTTC.

The chain has TRBV7-2 and TRBJ2-1, with 8 bases that match TRBD2. The CDR3 is 13 amino acids. J was trimmed by 4 bases and V by 6 bases; bases with no gene match: 2. The germline V gene has CDR1 SGHTA and CDR2 FQGNSA. The CDR3 region has the DNA TGTGCCAGCAGGGCTAGCGGGTACAATGAGCAGTTCTTC. This gives the protein CASRASGYNEQFF.

The V gene is TRBV28, the J gene TRBJ2-2; perhaps TRBD2 as D (5 bases). The V end lost 3 bases, the J end lost 6 bases, and 14 bases lay between the germline ends. The V gene's germline CDR1 is MDHEN and CDR2 SYDVKM. The CDR3 consists of 15 residues. CDR3 region: CASSFWPTRSGELFF. The CDR3 coding sequence is TGTGCCAGCAGTTTTTGGCCCACTAGGTCCGGGGAGCTGTTTTTT.

This chain links TRBV2 with TRBJ1-4, with D perhaps matching TRBD1 (5 bases). Germline CDR1 SNHLY, CDR2 FYNNEI. The CDR3 runs to 13 residues. Trimming removed 6 bases from V and 7 bases from J, with 12 bases in between. The CDR3 DNA reads TGTGCCAGCAGGGGGGGGAGGAGTGAAAAACTGTTTTTT. Amino acid sequence: CASRGGRSEKLFF.

The chain is built from TRBV10-3 and TRBJ2-7; 12 bases are shared with TRBD1. This CDR3 is 15 amino acids long. Germline V gene lookup returns CDR1 ENHRY and CDR2 SYGVKD. J was trimmed by 6 bases and V by 0 bases; bases with no gene match: 3. CDR3 sequence reads: CAISESGQGAGEQYF. CDR3 coding DNA: TGTGCCATCAGTGAGTCGGGACAGGGGGCGGGCGAGCAGTACTTC.

V is TRBV7-2 and J is TRBJ2-1; 8 bases are a match to TRBD2. The CDR3 contains 17 residues. Germline V gene lookup returns CDR1 SGHTA and CDR2 FQGNSA. V dropped 3 bases and J dropped 8; count of bases not matched to a gene: 15. The CDR3 nucleotides read TGTGCCAGCAGCTTGCGGTATGGCGGGAGGCGTCCCGATGAGCAGTTCTTC. As protein: CASSLRYGGRRPDEQFF.